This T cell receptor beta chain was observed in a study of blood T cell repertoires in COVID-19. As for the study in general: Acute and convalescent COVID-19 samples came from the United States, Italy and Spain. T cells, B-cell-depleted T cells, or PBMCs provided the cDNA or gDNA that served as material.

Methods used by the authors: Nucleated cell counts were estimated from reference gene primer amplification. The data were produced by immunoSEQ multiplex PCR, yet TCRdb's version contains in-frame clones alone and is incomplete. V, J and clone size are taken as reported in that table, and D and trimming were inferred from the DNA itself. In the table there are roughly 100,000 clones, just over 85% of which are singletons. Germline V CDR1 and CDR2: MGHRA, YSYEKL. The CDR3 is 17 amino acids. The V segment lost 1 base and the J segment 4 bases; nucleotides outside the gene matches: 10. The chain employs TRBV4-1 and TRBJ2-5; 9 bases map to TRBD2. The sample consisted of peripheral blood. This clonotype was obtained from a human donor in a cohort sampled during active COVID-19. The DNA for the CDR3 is TGCGCCAGCAGCCAAGTCACGCGGGGGGGAGGGCGAGAGACCCAGTACTTC. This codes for CASSQVTRGGGRETQYF.